Below are 9 T cell receptor beta chains sequenced from a single sample in a study of T cells in localized non-small cell lung cancer. The data were produced by immunoSEQ multiplex PCR, yet TCRdb's version contains in-frame clones alone and is incomplete. The profile shows 53,000 or so clones, roughly 92% of them singletons. Sequencing used peripheral blood, obtained before any cancer treatment. These receptor sequences come from a man aged 35 to 69 with stage I lung adenocarcinoma.

As for this clone: This sample also contains other DNA sequences that code for the same CDR3. The chain links TRBV6-5 to TRBJ1-3; tentatively, D is TRBD1 (6 bases). The CDR3 is 14 residues long. Germline V gene lookup returns CDR1 MNHEY and CDR2 SVGAGI. V was shortened by 6 bases and J by 3 bases, with 12 bases between the two germline ends. CDR3 region: CASSYRAGGNTIYF. In nucleotides, the CDR3 is TGTGCCAGCAGCTACAGGGCGGGTGGAAACACCATATATTTT.

Concerning this clone itself: Other DNA sequences in this sample translate to the same CDR3. The gene calls are TRBV11-2 and TRBJ2-5, with no clear D. The CDR3 is 13 amino acids. Germline-derived CDR1 and CDR2 are SGHAT and FQNNGV. The V end was cut by 3 bases, the J end by 3 bases, with 8 bases between. CDR3 DNA sequence: TGTGCCAGCAGCTTGGGTGGGGAAGAGACCCAGTACTTC. This translates into CASSLGGEETQYF.

V is TRBV10-3 and J is TRBJ2-7; a weak D match, TRBD1 (5 bases). The CDR3 totals 13 residues. CDR1 is ENHRY, CDR2 SYGVKD, per germline. V lost 6 bases to trimming and J lost 0 bases, with 9 bases between them. Here the CDR3 DNA reads TGTGCCATCAGCACGGACACCTCCTACGAGCAGTACTTC. It encodes CAISTDTSYEQYF.

The V and J genes are TRBV11-3 and TRBJ2-4, with D unclear. Germline V gene data show CDR1 as SGHNT and CDR2 as YENEEA. V was clipped by 5 bases and J by 1 base, with 21 bases between them. The CDR3 consists of 18 residues. The DNA of the CDR3 is TGTGCCAGCAGCCTCCGGACCGGCCCAATCCTGGCCAAAAACATTCAGTACTTC. Protein sequence: CASSLRTGPILAKNIQYF. Looking up the rest from reference TRBV11-3 and TRBJ2-4 gives the full variable domain: EAGVVQSPRYKIIEKKQPVAFWCNPISGHNTLYWYLQNLGQGPELLIRYENEEAVDDSQLPKDRFSAERLKGVDSTLKIQPAELGDSAVYLCASSLRTGPILAKNIQYFGAGTRLSVL.

This chain uses TRBV19 with TRBJ2-2, with TRBD2 matching 11 bases. J gave up 1 base and V 11 bases, and 3 bases lay outside the gene matches. Germline CDR1 is LNHDA and CDR2 is SQIVND (reference sequence). The CDR3 is made up of 14 amino acids. The CDR3 spells CAGGTSGNTGELFF. The CDR3 coding sequence is TGTGCCGGCGGGACTAGCGGGAACACCGGGGAGCTGTTTTTT.

This rearrangement joins TRBV27 to TRBJ1-2; TRBD1 matches 9 bases. V shed 6 bases, J shed 8 bases, and the junction held 10 bases outside the gene matches. Germline V gene sequence: CDR1 MNHEY, CDR2 SMNVEV (reference sequence). This CDR3 is built from 14 residues. CDR3 sequence: CASRTGQGIPGYTF. CDR3 coding DNA: TGTGCCAGCAGAACAGGACAGGGGATTCCAGGCTACACCTTC.

V gene TRBV6-1 combines with J gene TRBJ1-1; possibly TRBD1 for D (6 bases). Germline values: CDR1 MNHNS, CDR2 SASEGT. With 3 bases removed from V and 5 bases from J, the gap between germline ends came to 19 bases. CDR3 size: 16 residues. CDR3 sequence reads: CASSEWGGLPTTEAFF. The DNA of the CDR3 is TGTGCCAGCAGTGAGTGGGGGGGCCTCCCCACGACTGAAGCTTTCTTT.

The rearrangement joins TRBV21-1 to TRBJ2-3. TRBV21-1 is flagged as a pseudogene. The CDR3 extends over 16 amino acids. Here the CDR3 reads CASRTPHESGTDTQYF. CDR3 in DNA: TGTGCCAGCAGGACCCCACATGAGAGTGGGACAGATACGCAGTATTTT.

The CDR3: CASSPGKDTEAFF. The CDR3 DNA follows: TGTGCCAGCAGTCCAGGGAAGGACACTGAAGCTTTCTTT. The V gene is TRBV7-6, the J gene TRBJ1-1, with D maybe TRBD1 (5 bases). The CDR3 is 13 residues long. The germline V and J ends were trimmed by 6 bases and 3 bases, with 11 bases remaining between them. The germline CDR1 and CDR2 sequences are SGHVS and FNYEAQ.